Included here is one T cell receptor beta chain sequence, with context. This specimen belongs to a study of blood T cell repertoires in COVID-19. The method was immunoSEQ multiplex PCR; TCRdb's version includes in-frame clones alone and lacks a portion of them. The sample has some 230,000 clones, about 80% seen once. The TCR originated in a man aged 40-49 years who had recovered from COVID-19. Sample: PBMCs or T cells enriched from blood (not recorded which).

CDR3 residues: CASRSGQGGREQFF. The CDR3 DNA reads as TGTGCCAGTAGGTCGGGACAGGGTGGTCGTGAGCAGTTCTTC. The chain employs TRBV19 and TRBJ2-1, with 9 bases lining up with TRBD1. Per germline, CDR1 LNHDA and CDR2 SQIVND (reference sequence). The V segment lost 6 bases and the J segment 9 bases; nucleotides outside the gene matches: 9. The CDR3 covers 14 residues.